Below are 32 T cell receptor beta chains sequenced from a single sample in a study of T cell responses to AZD1222 COVID-19 vaccine. Here immunoSEQ multiplex PCR was the method, and the copy in TCRdb shows in-frame clones only, minus some. The sample has around 130,000 clones; about 93% are singletons. The source material was peripheral blood, sampled on day 0 of AZD1222 vaccination. These receptors all stem from an adult in good health.

The rearrangement uses TRBV3-1 (or the pseudogene TRBV3-2) and TRBJ1-1, with TRBD1 identical over 7 bases. Unmatched junction bases numbered 8, after V lost 6 bases and J lost 4 bases. Germline CDR1 is LGHDT and CDR2 is YNNKEL (reference sequence). The CDR3 has 14 amino acids. The CDR3 sequence is CASSPDRSVTEAFF. In nucleotides, the CDR3 is TGTGCCAGCAGTCCGGACAGGTCGGTCACTGAAGCTTTCTTT.

This clone has just one count. V gene TRBV29-1 combines with J gene TRBJ1-1; D might be TRBD1 (5 bases). Trimming removed 3 bases from V and 10 bases from J, with 27 bases in between. This CDR3 has 16 residues. Germline CDR1 reads SQVTM; CDR2 reads ANQGSEA. The CDR3 DNA is TGCAGCGTTGACTTGGGATGGGGGGAATCCGTCGTAGGAGCTTTCTTT. Protein: CSVDLGWGESVVGAFF.

V is TRBV15 and J is TRBJ1-5; the D is unclear. Germline V gives CDR1 LNHNV, CDR2 YYDKDF (reference sequence). Trimming pared 0 bases from V and 6 bases from J, leaving 6 bases between. The CDR3 has 13 residues. CDR3 coding DNA: TGTGCCACCAGCAGAGATCTTGCTCAGCCCCAGCATTTT. Its translation is CATSRDLAQPQHF.

CDR3 nucleotide sequence: TGTGCCAGCAGCCCCCAGGGTCGGGGCCCCTACGAGCAGTACTTC. It translates to CASSPQGRGPYEQYF. The V call is TRBV6-5, the J call TRBJ2-7; D may match TRBD1 or TRBD2 (5 bases each). This CDR3 comprises 15 residues. V dropped 6 bases and J dropped 2 bases, with 17 bases sitting between them. Germline V gene data show CDR1 as MNHEY and CDR2 as SVGAGI.

The chain combines TRBV30 with TRBJ1-3; 7 positions match TRBD1. This CDR3 is 17 amino acids long. Trimming at V came to 2 bases and at J to 2 bases, leaving 12 bases not matched to a gene. Looked up from germline, CDR1 is GTSNPN and CDR2 is SVGIG (reference sequence). The CDR3: CAWSPFPSDRAGNTIYF. The CDR3 coding sequence is TGTGCCTGGAGTCCATTCCCCTCCGACAGGGCTGGAAACACCATATATTTT.

Here the CDR3 reads CASSVSDTQYF. The CDR3 nucleotides read TGTGCCAGCAGCGTATCAGATACGCAGTATTTT. The chain links TRBV7-9 to TRBJ2-3, with no clear D. Germline V gene data show CDR1 as SEHNR and CDR2 as FQNEAQ (reference sequence). The V gene lost 5 bases and the J gene lost 4 bases, with 4 bases spanning the gap. This CDR3 spans 11 amino acids.

This chain links TRBV18 with TRBJ1-2; D gene ambiguous. V gave up 3 bases and J gave up 7 bases, with 12 bases separating them. The length of the CDR3 is 13 residues. Germline V gene lookup returns CDR1 KGHSH and CDR2 LQKENI. CDR3 nucleotide sequence: TGTGCCAGCTCACCCTCCGGGGAAGGTGGCTACACCTTC. Translating gives CASSPSGEGGYTF.

The chain carries TRBV5-1 and TRBJ1-4; D is ambiguous. CDR3 length: 18 residues. Trimming left V 0 bases short and J 7 bases short, with 22 bases between. The germline gives CDR1 SGHRS, CDR2 YFSETQ. The CDR3 here is CASSLGDGSRRVFEKLFF. The CDR3 bases are TGCGCCAGCAGCTTGGGTGATGGCTCCCGCCGGGTTTTTGAAAAACTGTTTTTT.

This sequence joins TRBV6-5 and TRBJ1-1, with D hard to call. The germline V and J ends were trimmed by 0 bases and 3 bases, with 8 bases remaining between them. Germline V CDR1 and CDR2: MNHEY, SVGAGI. There are 14 residues in the CDR3. The CDR3 region has the DNA TGTGCCAGCAGTTACTCGAAGGGTTACACTGAAGCTTTCTTT. It translates to CASSYSKGYTEAFF.

The chain has TRBV7-8 and TRBJ2-2, with 12 nucleotides matching TRBD1. The length of the CDR3 is 15 residues. J gave up 7 bases and V 5 bases, and 5 bases lay outside the gene matches. Germline values: CDR1 SGHVS, CDR2 FQNEAQ. This chain's CDR3 is CASSRDRGRNGELFF. The CDR3 coding sequence is TGTGCCAGCAGCAGGGACAGGGGGCGGAACGGGGAGCTGTTTTTT.

This rearrangement joins TRBV14 to TRBJ2-1; D is undetermined. The CDR3 has 19 residues. Germline CDR1 reads SGHDN; CDR2 reads FVKESK. Trimming removed 0 bases at V and 3 bases at J, with 21 bases between. The CDR3 here is CASSQEYFLVGQHYNEQFF. CDR3 coding DNA: TGTGCCAGCAGCCAAGAGTACTTTTTGGTTGGTCAACACTACAATGAGCAGTTCTTC.

The gene calls are TRBV7-9 and TRBJ1-1; D remains unclear. Germline values: CDR1 SEHNR, CDR2 FQNEAQ (reference sequence). Trimming removed 0 bases at V and 2 bases at J, with 7 bases between. This CDR3 spans 14 amino acids. The DNA of the CDR3 is TGTGCCAGCAGCTTAGCGGCGGCTAACACTGAAGCTTTCTTT. Encoded protein: CASSLAAANTEAFF. The whole variable domain, filled in from reference TRBV7-9 and TRBJ1-1, reads DTGVSQNPRHKITKRGQNVTFRCDPISEHNRLYWYRQTLGQGPEFLTYFQNEAQLEKSRLLSDRFSAERPKGSFSTLEIQRTEQGDSAMYLCASSLAAANTEAFFGQGTRLTVV.

CDR3 loop: CASSPRDSQNTIYF. CDR3 coding DNA: TGTGCCAGCTCACCACGCGACAGTCAAAACACCATATATTTT. The genes are TRBV18 and TRBJ1-3, with D tentatively TRBD1 (5 bases). This CDR3 has 14 amino acids. Trimming removed 1 base at V and 6 bases at J, with 10 bases between. Germline CDR1 is KGHSH and CDR2 is LQKENI. The variable domain in full, completed from reference TRBV18 and TRBJ1-3, reads NAGVMQNPRHLVRRRGQEARLRCSPMKGHSHVYWYRQLPEEGLKFMVYLQKENIIDESGMPKERFSAEFPKEGPSILRIQQVVRGDSAAYFCASSPRDSQNTIYFGEGSWLTVV.

This clone was observed once. This sequence joins TRBV6-6 and TRBJ1-1; D remains ambiguous. Trimming cost V 5 bases and J 7 bases, with 11 bases left between them. The CDR3 length is 12 residues. Germline V gene data show CDR1 as MNHNY and CDR2 as SVGAGI (reference sequence). This chain's CDR3 is CASSPRAVEAFF. CDR3 DNA: TGTGCCAGCAGTCCCCGGGCGGTTGAAGCTTTCTTT.

The chain combines TRBV12-3 or TRBV12-4 with TRBJ1-2; D not resolved. This CDR3 comprises 12 residues. V was shortened by 6 bases and J by 7 bases, with 12 bases between the two germline ends. CDR3 residues: CASRLHNGGYTF. The CDR3 coding sequence is TGTGCCAGCAGATTACATAATGGTGGCTACACCTTC.

The gene calls are TRBV6-5 and TRBJ1-2, with TRBD1 matching 7 bases. This CDR3 has 13 residues. V trimming: 2 bases; J trimming: 8 bases; junction bases outside the gene matches: 5. The V gene's germline CDR1 is MNHEY and CDR2 SVGAGI. The CDR3 protein is CASSYQGQSGYTF. The CDR3 DNA sequence: TGTGCCAGCAGTTACCAGGGACAGTCAGGCTACACCTTC.

The chain joins TRBV5-5 to TRBJ2-3; 7 nucleotides align to TRBD1. V gave up 3 bases and J gave up 1 base; unmatched junction bases: 5. The V gene's germline CDR1 is SGHKS and CDR2 YYEKEE (reference sequence). The CDR3 covers 15 residues. The chain's CDR3 is CASSSRQGGTDTQYF. CDR3 in DNA: TGTGCCAGCAGCTCAAGACAGGGTGGCACAGATACGCAGTATTTT.

The rearrangement joins TRBV4-2 to TRBJ1-1; perhaps TRBD1 as D (5 bases). The CDR3 runs to 16 residues. Germline CDR1 is LGHNA and CDR2 is YNFKEQ. Trimming left V 1 base short and J 1 base short, with 13 bases between. The CDR3 DNA reads TGTGCCAGCAGCCAAGCCGCGCAGGGAGGGAACACTGAAGCTTTCTTT. This translates into CASSQAAQGGNTEAFF.

The rearrangement uses TRBV7-9 and TRBJ1-5, with D maybe TRBD1 (5 bases). The CDR3 extends over 15 amino acids. V gave up 3 bases and J gave up 6 bases, with 15 bases separating them. Germline V gives CDR1 SEHNR, CDR2 FQNEAQ (reference sequence). The CDR3 spells CASSLGRSHRQPQHF. The CDR3 region has the DNA TGTGCCAGCAGCTTGGGGCGGTCGCATCGTCAGCCCCAGCATTTT.

The chain couples TRBV5-4 to TRBJ1-2; perhaps TRBD1 as D (5 bases). Germline CDR1 reads SGHNT; CDR2 reads YYREEE (reference sequence). The CDR3 loop spans 14 amino acids. V lost 0 bases, J lost 7 bases, and 13 bases lay in between. The CDR3 DNA reads as TGTGCCAGCAGCTTGGTTGGGGCAGGGACTGGCTACACCTTC. Amino acids: CASSLVGAGTGYTF.

This clone was seen just once. The genes are TRBV19 and TRBJ1-1, with D possibly matching TRBD1 (6 bases). CDR1 is LNHDA, CDR2 SQIVND, per germline (reference sequence). The CDR3 loop spans 14 amino acids. Between the trimmed V and J ends, which lost 3 bases and 1 base, there was a span of 9 bases. CDR3 region: CASSMGGANTEAFF. The DNA of the CDR3 is TGTGCCAGTAGTATGGGGGGGGCGAACACTGAAGCTTTCTTT.

CDR3 sequence reads: CASSPWGSPTAEQFF. The CDR3 DNA is TGTGCCAGCAGCCCCTGGGGTAGCCCGACCGCTGAGCAGTTCTTC. This sequence joins TRBV4-2 and TRBJ2-1; D is uncertain. There are 15 residues in the CDR3. The germline CDR1 and CDR2 sequences are LGHNA and YNFKEQ. The germline V and J ends were trimmed by 4 bases and 9 bases, with 19 bases remaining between them.

V gene TRBV9 combines with J gene TRBJ1-2; TRBD1 agrees at 8 bases. The germline CDR1 and CDR2 sequences are SGDLS and YYNGEE. The ends lost 4 bases at V and 2 bases at J; junction bases unmatched: 7. The CDR3 is 15 amino acids. The CDR3: CASSSRTGINYGYTF. In DNA, the CDR3 is TGTGCCAGCAGCTCTCGGACAGGGATCAACTATGGCTACACCTTC.

The chain uses TRBV29-1 and TRBJ2-1; 10 bases are a match to TRBD1. This CDR3 comprises 16 residues. Germline loops: CDR1 SQVTM, CDR2 ANQGSEA. J lost 5 bases, V lost 6 bases, and 13 bases had no gene match. The DNA of the CDR3 is TGCAGCGTAGGGAATGTGAGGACAGGGGGAAACAATGAGCAGTTCTTC. Its translation is CSVGNVRTGGNNEQFF.

This rearrangement joins TRBV3-1 (or the pseudogene TRBV3-2) to TRBJ1-4; D uncertain. The V end was cut by 5 bases, the J end by 7 bases, with 5 bases between. Germline-derived CDR1 and CDR2 are LGHDT and YNNKEL (reference sequence). This CDR3 comprises 11 residues. CDR3 DNA sequence: TGTGCCAGCAGCTTTGGTGAAAAACTGTTTTTT. It yields the protein CASSFGEKLFF.

The rearrangement links TRBV5-1 to TRBJ2-1; D ambiguous. Germline CDR1 reads SGHRS; CDR2 reads YFSETQ. V was shortened by 1 base and J by 7 bases, with 12 bases between the two germline ends. The CDR3 extends over 14 amino acids. CDR3 sequence: CASSLWNAANEQFF. CDR3 nucleotides: TGCGCCAGCAGCTTGTGGAACGCCGCAAATGAGCAGTTCTTC.

J is TRBJ1-5 and V is TRBV2; 7 bases line up with TRBD1. The V segment lost 4 bases and the J segment 7 bases; nucleotides outside the gene matches: 7. The germline CDR1 and CDR2 sequences are SNHLY and FYNNEI. This CDR3 has 14 residues. CDR3 region: CASSGQGVEQPQHF. CDR3 in DNA: TGTGCCAGCAGTGGGCAGGGGGTAGAACAGCCCCAGCATTTT. Full variable domain (missing parts from reference TRBV2 and TRBJ1-5): EPEVTQTPSHQVTQMGQEVILRCVPISNHLYFYWYRQILGQKVEFLVSFYNNEISEKSEIFDDQFSVERPDGSNFTLKIRSTKLEDSAMYFCASSGQGVEQPQHFGDGTRLSIL.

The rearrangement joins TRBV7-4 to TRBJ2-7, with TRBD1 matching over 10 bases. Germline assignment: CDR1 SGHVT and CDR2 SQSDAQ. The ends lost 5 bases at V and 4 bases at J; junction bases unmatched: 5. The CDR3 runs to 14 residues. Written as DNA, the CDR3 is TGTGCCAGCAGCCCGTCGGGACAGGGGTACGAGCAGTACTTC. Protein: CASSPSGQGYEQYF.

The gene calls are TRBV7-9 and TRBJ1-2; D is perhaps TRBD1 (5 bases). There are 14 residues in the CDR3. Germline V gives CDR1 SEHNR, CDR2 FQNEAQ (reference sequence). V lost 1 base to trimming and J lost 4 bases, with 10 bases between them. The CDR3 nucleotides read TGTGCCAGCAGCTTAGGGCAGGGTGTCTATGGCTACACCTTC. This translates into CASSLGQGVYGYTF.

This chain links TRBV7-2 with TRBJ1-4, with D hard to call. The CDR3 is made up of 14 amino acids. The germline V gene encodes CDR1 SGHTA and CDR2 FQGNSA. Trimming cost V 2 bases and J 0 bases, with 4 bases left between them. The CDR3 is CASSLQATNEKLFF. CDR3 DNA: TGTGCCAGCAGCTTACAGGCAACTAATGAAAAACTGTTTTTT.

Comment on this clone: Other DNA sequences from this sample encode an identical CDR3 as well. This sequence joins TRBV5-1 and TRBJ1-3; D is ambiguous. CDR1 and CDR2 from the germline V gene are SGHRS and YFSETQ. The CDR3 totals 12 residues. Trimming took 4 bases from V and 4 from J, leaving 6 bases between them. The DNA of the CDR3 is TGCGCCAGCAGCCCCTCCGGAAACACCATATATTTT. Amino acids: CASSPSGNTIYF. Full variable domain (missing parts from reference TRBV5-1 and TRBJ1-3): KAGVTQTPRYLIKTRGQQVTLSCSPISGHRSVSWYQQTPGQGLQFLFEYFSETQRNKGNFPGRFSGRQFSNSRSEMNVSTLELGDSALYLCASSPSGNTIYFGEGSWLTVV.

The chain carries TRBV4-2 and TRBJ1-2, with D unresolved. The germline V gene has CDR1 LGHNA and CDR2 YNFKEQ. Deletions cut 0 bases from V and 5 bases from J, with 22 bases between. The CDR3 sequence is 18 residues long. CDR3: CASSQDRPQAVFSYGYTF. As DNA, the CDR3 is TGTGCCAGCAGCCAAGATCGGCCTCAAGCGGTCTTTTCGTATGGCTACACCTTC.